This T cell receptor beta chain was captured by sequencing in a study of blood T cell repertoires in COVID-19. Study details: COVID-19 samples from acute and convalescent phases originated in the United States, Italy and Spain.

Measured with immunoSEQ multiplex PCR; TCRdb has only the in-frame clones, and not every one. The sample holds around 100,000 clones, 80% to 85% seen once. Germline CDR1 and CDR2: SQVTM and ANQGSEA. V gave up 8 bases and J gave up 2 bases; unmatched junction bases: 5. The CDR3 loop spans 12 amino acids. Material for sequencing was peripheral blood. This clonotype was obtained from a woman aged 70-85 years with acute or convalescent COVID-19. The genes are TRBV29-1 and TRBJ2-5; 7 positions match TRBD1. CDR3 nucleotide sequence: TGCAGCACACGACAGGGTCAAGAGACCCAGTACTTC. Translation: CSTRQGQETQYF.